A selection of T cell receptor beta chains follows, all from one sample in a study of CD4+ T cells in melanoma. TCRdb keeps only in-frame clones here, not all; method: immunoSEQ multiplex PCR. The sample consists of 9,000 to 13,000 clones, roughly two thirds of them appearing once. Source material: cells from a culture (not recorded whether cultured in vitro). The source is a human donor with melanoma. CDR3s leave out the opening cysteine and the closing phenylalanine or tryptophan. Clone size is not always given. Where it is, it says once, few, many or a class for expanded clones.

clone_size v_call cdr3_aa
. TRBV7-6 ASSPRYRSTDTQY
. TRBV5-1 ASSSDRAYNEQF
. TRBV2 ASSRQGHEQY
few TRBV19 ASSTSAGRMGYT
. TRBV11-3 ASSGRWQGNTGELF
. TRBV2 ASSSGGGYPY
. TRBV10-1 ASSEGTGTGKLF
few TRBV6-5 ASSRTRTKYEQY
. TRBV18 ASSLRQGSTEAF
. TRBV4-1 ASRTVGRDTEAF
. TRBV19 ASAPNHSGGEKLF
. TRBV18 ASSPRADGNTIY
. TRBV6-5 ASSEVRGTSEAF
. TRBV5-4 ASSSGTGEY
. TRBV6-1 ASQPGLTHEKLF
. TRBV5-4 ASSFVPASYEQY
. TRBV7-9 ASSPRRAGGYEQY
. TRBV5-6 ASSLLGQGSGNTIY
. TRBV2 ASSGQGNYGYT
once TRBV25-1 ASTQTPVDNGELF
. TRBV7-9 ASSLRISGTRKGTQY
. TRBV29-1 SSRSGQGTDTQY
. TRBV29-1 SGGTATDTQY
few TRBV4-1 ASSQRQMINSPLH
. TRBV14 ASSRQGHLTHGQF
. TRBV5-1 ASSLEAANNEQF
. TRBV6-4 ASSYGSGGHSPLH
. TRBV6-5 ASSFEGRWGFGTQY
. TRBV4-1 ASSHPRNTEAF
. TRBV21-1 ASSNCSGEDYEQY
. TRBV7-9 ASSLASTGGRGETQY
few TRBV20-1 SASRGREAF
. TRBV10-1 VPKGGRNTGELF
. TRBV27 ASSYQGLRGYT
few TRBV5-1 ASSLGYEGYT
. TRBV19 ASSIRTGKLT
few TRBV4-2 ASSQRVGASRDNEQY
few TRBV19 ASSRAGYEKLF
. TRBV5-1 ASSGGVSGNTIY
. TRBV6-1 ASSGTPGLAGARSTDTQY
. TRBV6-4 ASTQANQPQH
. TRBV19 ASLCCGAF
. TRBV5-6 ASSLNGGTEAF
. TRBV18 ASSTGIVGNEQF
. TRBV6-5 ASRLKTEQF
. TRBV14 ASRGWGGYT
few TRBV2 TPSTGNGYT
. TRBV11-3 ASSLVGGDIDTQY
. TRBV5-1 ASSQQGSQETQY
. TRBV4-1 ASSQTPTSGGGNEQF
. TRBV6-5 ASSYQGSIGTDTQY
. TRBV6-1 ASVSGVFVDTQY
few TRBV4-1 ASSQGYGDTDTQY
. TRBV11-2 ASSIGITDTQY
. TRBV29-1 SAMGQTYGYT
. TRBV10-3 AISEAGIPLYSKF
once TRBV28 ASSEGSYGYT
. TRBV27 ASSSRQGMYGYT
once TRBV6-5 ATATTGTGDGPQH